These T cell receptor beta chains were read from a single sample in a study of T-cell reconstitution after alpha-beta-depleted transplantation in children. TCRdb itself ran the PCR reads through MiXCR, one entry per CDR3 protein. This sample has about 980,000 distinct CDR3 sequences, with under 30% found just once. The source material was PBMCs, mostly from graft donor cells, sampled 360 days after TCRalphabeta/CD19-depleted stem cell transplant. These receptors were obtained from a boy under three years old who had a stem cell transplant for SCID, so the T cells may come from the graft donor. The CDR3 runs from the conserved cysteine through the conserved F or W. D genes are given only for firm matches. Clone size is shown for a subset of rows, as once, few, many or a class of expanded clone.

TRBV15	NA	TRBJ2-1	once	TGTGCCACCAGCAGAGACCCCAGAACCAATGAGCAGTTCTTC	CATSRDPRTNEQFF
TRBV12-3/TRBV12-4	TRBD1	TRBJ2-6	few	TGTGCCAGCGGATCCGCTAGGACAGGCCCCCTGACTTTC	CASGSARTGPLTF
TRBV6-2/TRBV6-3	TRBD1	TRBJ1-1	NA	TGTGCCAGCAGTTCCCAGGGACAGGGGTGGACTGAAGCTTTCTTT	CASSSQGQGWTEAFF
TRBV5-1	NA	TRBJ2-1	NA	TGCGCCAGCAGCTTGGGTGGGGGGGCCATTAGGCATGAGCAGTTCTTC	CASSLGGGAIRHEQFF
TRBV3-1	NA	TRBJ2-5	NA	TGTGCCAGCAGCCAAGATAAAGCTAGGCTGCAAGAGACCCAGTACTTC	CASSQDKARLQETQYF
TRBV7-2	TRBD2	TRBJ2-5	NA	TGTGCCAGCAGCTTAGCCCAGCGGGGGGGCGCGAAGACCCAGTACTTC	CASSLAQRGGAKTQYF
TRBV2	TRBD1	TRBJ1-5	NA	TGTGCCAGCAGAGGACAGGGGGCGCATCAGCCCCAGCATTTT	CASRGQGAHQPQHF
TRBV5-6	NA	TRBJ2-7	NA	TGTGCCAGCAGCCTGGGCGCCTTAGTACGCGAGCAGTACTTC	CASSLGALVREQYF
TRBV10-3	TRBD1	TRBJ1-2	few	TGTGCCATCAGTGACAGGGGGATCTATGGCTACACCTTC	CAISDRGIYGYTF
TRBV20-1	NA	TRBJ2-1	NA	TGCAGTGCTAGAGATGACGGGGCAGCCTACAATGAGCAGTTCTTC	CSARDDGAAYNEQFF
TRBV4-3	NA	TRBJ2-7	NA	TGCGCCAGCAGCCAAGATTTTAACGAGCAGTACTTC	CASSQDFNEQYF
TRBV2	NA	TRBJ2-2	few	TGTGCCAGCAGTGAAGGTCCAGGGAACACCGGGGAGCTGTTTTTT	CASSEGPGNTGELFF
TRBV3-1	NA	TRBJ2-1	NA	TGTGCCAGCAGCCCCTTGGGGACCTACAATGAGCAGTTCTTC	CASSPLGTYNEQFF
TRBV12-3/TRBV12-4	NA	TRBJ2-1	few	TGTGCCAGCAGTTTCAATGTAAATGAGCAGTTCTTC	CASSFNVNEQFF
TRBV5-1	TRBD2	TRBJ2-1	NA	TGCGCCAGCAGCCCGGAGGGACTAGCATTTGAGCAGTTCTTC	CASSPEGLAFEQFF
TRBV6-1	NA	TRBJ2-7	many	TGTGCCAGCAGCCGGGACCCAAGCTACGAGCAGTACTTC	CASSRDPSYEQYF
TRBV4-1	NA	TRBJ2-5	NA	TGCGCCAGCAGCCAAGGTTCGGGGCTAAATCAAGAGACCCAGTACTTC	CASSQGSGLNQETQYF
TRBV5-1	TRBD1	TRBJ2-1	NA	TGCGCCAGCAGCTTAGGGACAGGGCGACAGGGCGCTTACAATGAGCAGTTCTTC	CASSLGTGRQGAYNEQFF
TRBV5-1	NA	TRBJ1-5	few	TGCGCCAGCAGCTTGGGTAGGGTGATCGGCAATCAGCCCCAGCATTTT	CASSLGRVIGNQPQHF
TRBV20-1	NA	TRBJ1-1	NA	TGCAGTGCCCATGGGACCGGACGTTTCACTGAAGCTTTCTTT	CSAHGTGRFTEAFF
TRBV20-1	NA	TRBJ2-3	NA	TGCAGTGCCCCCCACCGGAGCGGTGGCACAGATACGCAGTATTTT	CSAPHRSGGTDTQYF
TRBV3-1	TRBD1	TRBJ2-1	few	TGTGCCAGCAGCCAAGATAGGGACAGACCATACAATGAGCAGTTCTTC	CASSQDRDRPYNEQFF
TRBV4-3	NA	TRBJ2-3	few	TGCGCCAGCAGCCAAGATTGGGCGCAGGGGCTCGGAACAGATACGCAGTATTTT	CASSQDWAQGLGTDTQYF
TRBV6-5	NA	TRBJ1-1	NA	TGTGCCAGCAGTTACTCGATTGGTAGGGGGTCTGACACTGAAGCTTTCTTT	CASSYSIGRGSDTEAFF
TRBV29-1	TRBD1	TRBJ2-2	few	TGCAGCGTGAGGGGGACAGGGGGTCCCACCGGGGAGCTGTTTTTT	CSVRGTGGPTGELFF
TRBV20-1	NA	TRBJ2-5	NA	TGCAGTGCTAGTGTGGGAGAGACCCAGTACTTC	CSASVGETQYF
TRBV29-1	NA	TRBJ1-1	few	TGCAGCGTTGAAGGGCAGGGGATAAGAGCTTTCTTT	CSVEGQGIRAFF
TRBV5-1	NA	TRBJ1-5	few	TGTGCCAGCAGCTTAGGAGGGGCGGGGCAGCCCCAGCATTTT	CASSLGGAGQPQHF